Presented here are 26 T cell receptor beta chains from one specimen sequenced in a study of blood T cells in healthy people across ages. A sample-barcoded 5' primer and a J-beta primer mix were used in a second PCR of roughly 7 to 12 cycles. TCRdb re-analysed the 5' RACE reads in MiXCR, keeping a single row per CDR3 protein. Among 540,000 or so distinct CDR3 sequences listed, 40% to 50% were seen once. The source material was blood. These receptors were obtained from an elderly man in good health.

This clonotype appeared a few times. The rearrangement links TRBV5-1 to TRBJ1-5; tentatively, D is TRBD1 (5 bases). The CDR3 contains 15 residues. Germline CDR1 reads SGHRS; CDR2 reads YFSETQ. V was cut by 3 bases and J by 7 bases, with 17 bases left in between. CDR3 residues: CASSSSGDLGQPQHF. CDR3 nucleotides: TGCGCCAGCAGCTCTTCGGGGGATTTGGGGCAGCCCCAGCATTTT. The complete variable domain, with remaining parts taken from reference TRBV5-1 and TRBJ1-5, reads KAGVTQTPRYLIKTRGQQVTLSCSPISGHRSVSWYQQTPGQGLQFLFEYFSETQRNKGNFPGRFSGRQFSNSRSEMNVSTLELGDSALYLCASSSSGDLGQPQHFGDGTRLSIL.

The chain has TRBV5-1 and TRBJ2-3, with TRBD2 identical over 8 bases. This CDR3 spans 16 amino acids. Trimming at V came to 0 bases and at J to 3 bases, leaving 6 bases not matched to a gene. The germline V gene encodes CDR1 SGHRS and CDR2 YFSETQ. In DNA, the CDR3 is TGCGCCAGCAGCTTGGAGAGCGGGAGTTCGACAGATACGCAGTATTTT. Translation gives CASSLESGSSTDTQYF.

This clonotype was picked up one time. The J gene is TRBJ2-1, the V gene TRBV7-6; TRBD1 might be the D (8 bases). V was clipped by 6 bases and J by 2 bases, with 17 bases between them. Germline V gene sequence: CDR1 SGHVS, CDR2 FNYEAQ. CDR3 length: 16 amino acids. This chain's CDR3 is CASSPRTGRAYNEQFF. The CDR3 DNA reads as TGTGCCAGCAGTCCCCGGACAGGGAGGGCCTACAATGAGCAGTTCTTC.

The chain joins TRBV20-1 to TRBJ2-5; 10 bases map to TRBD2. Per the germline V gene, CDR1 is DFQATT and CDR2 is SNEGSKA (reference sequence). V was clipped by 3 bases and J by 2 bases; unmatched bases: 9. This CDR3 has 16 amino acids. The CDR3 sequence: CSASPSLAGRQETQYF. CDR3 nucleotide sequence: TGCAGTGCTAGTCCTTCACTAGCGGGGAGACAAGAGACCCAGTACTTC.

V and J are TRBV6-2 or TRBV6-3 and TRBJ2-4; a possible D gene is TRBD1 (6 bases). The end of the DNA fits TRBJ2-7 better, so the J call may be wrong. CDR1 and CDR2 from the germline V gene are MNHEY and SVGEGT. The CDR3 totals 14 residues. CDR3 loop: CASTNGGGGYEQYF. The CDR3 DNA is TGTGCCAGCACCAACGGTGGGGGCGGCTACGAGCAGTACTTC.

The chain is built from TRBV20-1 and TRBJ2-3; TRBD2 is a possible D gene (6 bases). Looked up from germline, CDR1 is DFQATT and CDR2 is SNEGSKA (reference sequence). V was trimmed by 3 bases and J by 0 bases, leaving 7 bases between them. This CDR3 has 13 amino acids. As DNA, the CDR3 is TGCAGTGCTAGCGGGGGAAGCACAGATACGCAGTATTTT. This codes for CSASGGSTDTQYF.

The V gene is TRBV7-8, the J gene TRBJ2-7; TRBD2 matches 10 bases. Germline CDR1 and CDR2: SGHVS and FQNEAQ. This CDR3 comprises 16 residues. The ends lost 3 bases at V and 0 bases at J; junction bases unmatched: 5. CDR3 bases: TGTGCCAGCAGCTTGGGGACTAGCGTCAGCTCCTACGAGCAGTACTTC. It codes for CASSLGTSVSSYEQYF.

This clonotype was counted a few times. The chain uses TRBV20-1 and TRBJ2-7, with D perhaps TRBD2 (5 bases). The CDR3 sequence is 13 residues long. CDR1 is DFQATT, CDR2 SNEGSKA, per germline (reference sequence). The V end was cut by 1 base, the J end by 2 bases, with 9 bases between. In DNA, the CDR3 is TGCAGTGCTAGAGTGCCGGGAACCTACGAGCAGTACTTC. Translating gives CSARVPGTYEQYF.

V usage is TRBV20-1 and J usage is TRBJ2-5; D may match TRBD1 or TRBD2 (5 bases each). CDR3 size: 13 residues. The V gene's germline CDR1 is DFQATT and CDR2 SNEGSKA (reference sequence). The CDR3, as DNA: TGCAGCGTCCGGGACCCAACCCTGGGGACCCAGTACTTC. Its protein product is CSVRDPTLGTQYF.

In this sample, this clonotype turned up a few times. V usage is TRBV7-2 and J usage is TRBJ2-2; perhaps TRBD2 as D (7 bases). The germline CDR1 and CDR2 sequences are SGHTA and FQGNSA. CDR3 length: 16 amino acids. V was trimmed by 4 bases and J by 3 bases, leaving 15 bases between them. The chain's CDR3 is CASSSRTGRDTGELFF. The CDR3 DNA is TGTGCCAGCAGCTCGCGAACAGGGAGGGACACCGGGGAGCTGTTTTTT. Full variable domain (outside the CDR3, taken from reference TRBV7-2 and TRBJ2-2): GAGVSQSPSNKVTEKGKDVELRCDPISGHTALYWYRQSLGQGLEFLIYFQGNSAPDKSGLPSDRFSAERTGGSVSTLTIQRTQQEDSAVYLCASSSRTGRDTGELFFGEGSRLTVL.

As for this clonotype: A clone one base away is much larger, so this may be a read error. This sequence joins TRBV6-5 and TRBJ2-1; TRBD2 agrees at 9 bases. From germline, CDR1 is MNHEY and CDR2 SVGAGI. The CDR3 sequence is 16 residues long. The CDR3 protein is CASNYSPAGGFDEQFF. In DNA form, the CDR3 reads TGTGCCAGCAATTACTCACCAGCGGGGGGTTTCGATGAGCAGTTCTTC.

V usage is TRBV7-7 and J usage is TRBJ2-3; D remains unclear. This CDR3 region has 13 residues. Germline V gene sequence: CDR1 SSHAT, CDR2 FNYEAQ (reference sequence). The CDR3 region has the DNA TGTGCTGGCATCCCCTTGGGCACAGATACGCAGTATTTT. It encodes CAGIPLGTDTQYF.

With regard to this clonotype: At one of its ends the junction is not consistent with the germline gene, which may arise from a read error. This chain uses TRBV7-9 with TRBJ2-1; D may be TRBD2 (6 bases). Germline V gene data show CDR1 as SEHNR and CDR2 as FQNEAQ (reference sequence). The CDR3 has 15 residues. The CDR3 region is CASSLASAGNNKQFF. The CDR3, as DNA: TGTGCCAGCAGCTTAGCATCGGCGGGGAACAATAAGCAGTTCTTC.

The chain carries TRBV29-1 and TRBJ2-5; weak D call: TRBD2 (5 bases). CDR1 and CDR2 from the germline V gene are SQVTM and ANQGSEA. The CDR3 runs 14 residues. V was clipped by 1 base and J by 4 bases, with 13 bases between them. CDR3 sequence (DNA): TGCAGCGTTGAAGTACCTACTCGGGGAGAGACCCAGTACTTC. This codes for CSVEVPTRGETQYF.

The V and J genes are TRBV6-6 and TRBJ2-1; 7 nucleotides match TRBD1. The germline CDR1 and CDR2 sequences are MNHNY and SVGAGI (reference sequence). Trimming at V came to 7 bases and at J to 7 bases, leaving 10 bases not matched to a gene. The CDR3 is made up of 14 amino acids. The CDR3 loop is CASIDRIRGNEQFF. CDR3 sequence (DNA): TGTGCCAGCATCGATCGGATCAGGGGGAATGAGCAGTTCTTC.

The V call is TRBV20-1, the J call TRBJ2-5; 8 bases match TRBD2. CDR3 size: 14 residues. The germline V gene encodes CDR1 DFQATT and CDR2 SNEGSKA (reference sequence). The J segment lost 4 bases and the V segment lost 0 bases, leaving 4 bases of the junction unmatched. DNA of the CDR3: TGCAGTGCTAGAGATCGGCTAGCGGGAGAGACCCAGTACTTC. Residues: CSARDRLAGETQYF.

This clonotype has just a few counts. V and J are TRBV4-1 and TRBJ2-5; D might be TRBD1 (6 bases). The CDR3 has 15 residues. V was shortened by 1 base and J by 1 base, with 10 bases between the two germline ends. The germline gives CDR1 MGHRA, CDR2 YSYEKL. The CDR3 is CASSQVGQIQETQYF. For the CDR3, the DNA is TGCGCCAGCAGCCAAGTCGGACAGATCCAAGAGACCCAGTACTTC.

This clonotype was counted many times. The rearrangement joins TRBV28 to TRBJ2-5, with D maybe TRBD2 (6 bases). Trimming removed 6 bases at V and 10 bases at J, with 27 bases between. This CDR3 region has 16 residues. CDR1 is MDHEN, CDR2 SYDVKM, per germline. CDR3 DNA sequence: TGTGCCAGCAGGTCTAACGGGGAGGTAAAGGGGCGGGACCAGTACTTC. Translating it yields CASRSNGEVKGRDQYF.

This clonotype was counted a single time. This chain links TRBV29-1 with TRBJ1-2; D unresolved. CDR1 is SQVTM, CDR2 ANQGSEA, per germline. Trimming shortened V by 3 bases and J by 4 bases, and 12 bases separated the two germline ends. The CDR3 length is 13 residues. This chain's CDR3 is CSVEERESYGYTF. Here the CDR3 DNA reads TGCAGCGTTGAGGAGAGGGAATCCTATGGCTACACCTTC.

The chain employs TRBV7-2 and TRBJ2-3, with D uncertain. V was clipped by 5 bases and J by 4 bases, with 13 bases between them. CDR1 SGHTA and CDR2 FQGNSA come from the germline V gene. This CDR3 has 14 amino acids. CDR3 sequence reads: CASSPEVSADTQYF. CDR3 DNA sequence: TGTGCCAGCAGCCCAGAGGTGTCGGCAGATACGCAGTATTTT.

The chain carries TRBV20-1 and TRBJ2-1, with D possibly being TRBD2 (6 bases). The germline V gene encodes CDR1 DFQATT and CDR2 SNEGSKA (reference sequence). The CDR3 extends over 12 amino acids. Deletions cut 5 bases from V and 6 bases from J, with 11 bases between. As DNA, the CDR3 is TGCAGTGCTTCCCTCGGGAGCAATGAGCAGTTCTTC. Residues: CSASLGSNEQFF.

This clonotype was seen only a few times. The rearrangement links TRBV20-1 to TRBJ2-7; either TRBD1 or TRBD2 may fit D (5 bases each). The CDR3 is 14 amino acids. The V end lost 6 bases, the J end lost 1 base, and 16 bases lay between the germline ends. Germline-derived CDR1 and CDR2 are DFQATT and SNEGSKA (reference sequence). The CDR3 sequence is CSAPRWDGSYEQYF. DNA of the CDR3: TGCAGTGCGCCTCGCTGGGACGGATCCTACGAGCAGTACTTC.

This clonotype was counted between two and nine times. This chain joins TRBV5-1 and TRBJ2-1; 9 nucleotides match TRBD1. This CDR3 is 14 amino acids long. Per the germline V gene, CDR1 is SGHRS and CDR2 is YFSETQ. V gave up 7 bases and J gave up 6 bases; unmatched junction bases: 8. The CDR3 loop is CASLTGTGSNEQFF. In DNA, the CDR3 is TGCGCCAGCTTAACCGGGACAGGGAGCAATGAGCAGTTCTTC.

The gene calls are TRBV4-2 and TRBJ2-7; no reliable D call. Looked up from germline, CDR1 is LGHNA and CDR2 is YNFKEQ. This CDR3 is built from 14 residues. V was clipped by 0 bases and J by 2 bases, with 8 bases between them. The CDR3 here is CASSQDWLAYEQYF. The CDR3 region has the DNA TGTGCCAGCAGCCAAGATTGGCTAGCCTACGAGCAGTACTTC.

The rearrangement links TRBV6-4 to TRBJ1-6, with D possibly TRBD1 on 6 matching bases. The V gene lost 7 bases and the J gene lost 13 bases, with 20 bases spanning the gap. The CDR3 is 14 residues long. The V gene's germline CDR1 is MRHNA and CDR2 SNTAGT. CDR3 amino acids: CASNPGPGVFPLHF. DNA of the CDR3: TGTGCCAGCAATCCGGGGCCAGGGGTATTCCCCCTCCACTTT.

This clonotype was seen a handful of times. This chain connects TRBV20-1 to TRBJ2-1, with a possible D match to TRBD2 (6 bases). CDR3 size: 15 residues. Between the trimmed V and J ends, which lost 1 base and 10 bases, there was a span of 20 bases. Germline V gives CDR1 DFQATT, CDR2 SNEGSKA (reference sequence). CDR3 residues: CSARAGALATGEQFF. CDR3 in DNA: TGCAGTGCTAGAGCCGGGGCACTAGCAACGGGGGAGCAGTTCTTC.